The clone carrying this T cell receptor beta chain has a handful of counts. The record originates from a study of cytomegalovirus exposure and HLA in healthy donors. The CDR3 runs to 15 residues. V trimming: 4 bases; J trimming: 9 bases; junction bases outside the gene matches: 6. The germline V gene encodes CDR1 LNHDA and CDR2 SQIVND (reference sequence). Libraries were prepared by immunoSEQ multiplex PCR; TCRdb keeps only in-frame clonotypes and omits some of them. The table records around 80,000 clones, roughly 94% of them present only once. Sample: PBMCs. The receptor was derived from a woman aged 18-29 years in good health and CMV-seronegative. The rearrangement uses TRBV19 and TRBJ2-1, with 13 bases aligning to TRBD2. CDR3 sequence: CASSNGGLAGPEQFF. In DNA form, the CDR3 reads TGTGCCAGTAGTAATGGGGGACTAGCGGGGCCTGAGCAGTTCTTC.